This T cell receptor beta chain was profiled in a study of blood T cells in healthy people across ages. Study-wide points: Unsorted PBMCs blocked a conclusive comparison of naive and antigen-experienced cells.

This clonotype was seen many times. Its antigen is unidentified. Combining a sample-barcoded 5' primer with a J-beta primer mix, a second PCR ran for roughly 6 to 12 cycles. All samples gave at least 2.5 million CDR3-containing paired-end reads. A single record per CDR3 protein comes from TCRdb applying MiXCR to the 5' RACE reads. This repertoire shows approximately 810,000 distinct CDR3 sequences, under 40% found once; its top ten account for over 10%. V was pared by 3 bases and J by 14 bases, with 18 bases between. The CDR3 loop spans 13 amino acids. Per sample, a minimum of 6.5 million PBMCs were isolated. Every sample gave at least 6 micrograms of total RNA when it was extracted.

The TCR sequence derives from a man aged 18-30 years in good health. The sequenced material came from blood. The rearrangement links TRBV12-3 or TRBV12-4 to TRBJ2-3; D possibly matches TRBD1 or TRBD2 (5 bases each). The CDR3, as DNA: TGTGCCAGCAGTTTGGGGCAAACGAAGGGGAGGTATTTT. Translated, it gives CASSLGQTKGRYF.